Each of the 32 T cell receptor beta chains below was sequenced from the same sample in a study of blood T cell repertoires in COVID-19. The table came from immunoSEQ multiplex PCR; TCRdb's copy has only in-frame clones and leaves some out. The sample contains roughly 200,000 clones, about 83% of which appear only once. Sequencing input: peripheral blood. These receptors were obtained from a woman aged 70 to 79 with active or convalescent COVID-19.

The V call is TRBV19, the J call TRBJ1-3; no clear D gene. V shed 3 bases and J shed 0 bases, with 9 bases lying between them. Germline V lookup: CDR1 LNHDA, CDR2 SQIVND (reference sequence). CDR3 length: 15 amino acids. CDR3 nucleotides: TGTGCCAGTAGTATTTCGGGGTTCTCTGGAAACACCATATATTTT. Encoded protein: CASSISGFSGNTIYF.

This clone is a singleton in its sample. This chain uses TRBV28 with TRBJ2-7, with D unresolved. This CDR3 region has 12 residues. Germline V gives CDR1 MDHEN, CDR2 SYDVKM. V was shortened by 5 bases and J by 6 bases, with 11 bases between the two germline ends. Written as DNA, the CDR3 is TGTGCCAGCAGTCCTACGTTTCGCGAGCAGTACTTC. This encodes CASSPTFREQYF.

The V and J genes are TRBV4-1 and TRBJ2-3; the match to TRBD1 covers 9 bases. CDR3 length equals 16 residues. V was clipped by 4 bases and J by 4 bases; unmatched bases: 9. The germline V gene encodes CDR1 MGHRA and CDR2 YSYEKL. The CDR3 DNA reads TGCGCCAGCAGCCCTTTGGGGGACAGGGACGCAGATACGCAGTATTTT. Translation: CASSPLGDRDADTQYF.

The chain couples TRBV28 to TRBJ2-2; the D gene is possibly TRBD2 (5 bases). Trimming took 3 bases from V and 6 from J, leaving 11 bases between them. The germline V gene encodes CDR1 MDHEN and CDR2 SYDVKM. This CDR3 has 14 amino acids. CDR3 nucleotide sequence: TGTGCCAGCAGTTTCGGTGGGAGTCCCGGGGAGCTGTTTTTT. Amino acids: CASSFGGSPGELFF.

The chain employs TRBV5-1 and TRBJ2-2; D call uncertain. V was clipped by 0 bases and J by 1 base, with 4 bases between them. This CDR3 is built from 14 residues. From germline, CDR1 is SGHRS and CDR2 YFSETQ. In DNA, the CDR3 is TGCGCCAGCAGCTTGGACGGGAACACCGGGGAGCTGTTTTTT. It encodes CASSLDGNTGELFF.

The J gene is TRBJ2-7, the V gene TRBV5-4; 7 nucleotides line up with TRBD1. The CDR3 totals 14 residues. The germline gives CDR1 SGHNT, CDR2 YYREEE (reference sequence). The V and J ends lost 4 bases and 0 bases, in that order; junction bases with no gene match: 4. CDR3: CASSPDRFSYEQYF. The DNA for the CDR3 is TGTGCCAGCAGCCCGGACAGGTTCTCCTACGAGCAGTACTTC. Using reference TRBV5-4 and TRBJ2-7 for the parts outside the CDR3, the full variable domain is ETGVTQSPTHLIKTRGQQVTLRCSSQSGHNTVSWYQQALGQGPQFIFQYYREEENGRGNFPPRFSGLQFPNYSSELNVNALELDDSALYLCASSPDRFSYEQYFGPGTRLTVT.

Here the CDR3 DNA reads TGTGCCACACAAAGTTCCGGGACAGGAAATCAGCCCCAGCATTTT. Its translation: CATQSSGTGNQPQHF. This rearrangement joins TRBV24-1 to TRBJ1-5; TRBD1 matches at 8 bases. The CDR3 length is 15 residues. Per the germline V gene, CDR1 is KGHDR and CDR2 is SFDVKD. With V trimmed by 10 bases and J by 4 bases, 11 bases remained unmatched.

J is TRBJ1-6 and V is TRBV6-2 or TRBV6-3; D is perhaps TRBD1 (5 bases). The length of the CDR3 is 16 residues. From germline, CDR1 is MNHEY and CDR2 SVGEGT. Trimming stripped 4 bases from V and 0 bases from J, with 10 bases between. The DNA of the CDR3 is TGTGCCAGCAGTTGGACAAGGAGCTCCTATAATTCACCCCTCCACTTT. Amino acids: CASSWTRSSYNSPLHF.

The V and J genes are TRBV27 and TRBJ2-7; 9 bases are a match to TRBD2. Germline trimming cut 6 bases from V and 8 bases from J; bases unmatched to any gene: 8. Germline V gene data show CDR1 as MNHEY and CDR2 as SMNVEV (reference sequence). This CDR3 spans 13 amino acids. CDR3 residues: CASRSGLAFQQYF. The DNA of the CDR3 is TGTGCCAGCAGATCGGGACTAGCCTTTCAGCAGTACTTC.

V usage is TRBV6-5 and J usage is TRBJ2-2; 7 bases line up with TRBD2. Germline CDR1 MNHEY, CDR2 SVGAGI. The V and J ends lost 5 bases and 4 bases, in that order; junction bases with no gene match: 7. The CDR3 length is 15 residues. CDR3 sequence: CASSPTSPGTGELFF. The CDR3 nucleotides are TGTGCCAGCAGTCCGACTAGCCCGGGCACCGGGGAGCTGTTTTTT.

The genes are TRBV5-1 and TRBJ1-2; D possibly corresponds to TRBD1 (5 bases). V lost 2 bases to trimming and J lost 0 bases, with 8 bases between them. The CDR3 covers 14 residues. Per germline, CDR1 SGHRS and CDR2 YFSETQ. The CDR3 loop reads CASSFRGTNYGYTF. The CDR3 DNA follows: TGCGCCAGCAGCTTTAGGGGTACTAACTATGGCTACACCTTC.

J is TRBJ2-5 and V is TRBV29-1, with TRBD1 matching over 7 bases. V trimming: 7 bases; J trimming: 5 bases; junction bases outside the gene matches: 16. CDR1 and CDR2 from the germline V gene are SQVTM and ANQGSEA. This CDR3 comprises 15 residues. The CDR3 DNA reads TGCAGCGGGGGGACAGAACTCCTGAGTGGGGAGACCCAGTACTTC. Translated, it gives CSGGTELLSGETQYF. Together with reference TRBV29-1 and TRBJ2-5, the CDR3 gives the full variable domain: SAVISQKPSRDICQRGTSLTIQCQVDSQVTMMFWYRQQPGQSLTLIATANQGSEATYESGFVIDKFPISRPNLTFSTLTVSNMSPEDSSIYLCSGGTELLSGETQYFGPGTRLLVL.

The chain combines TRBV29-1 with TRBJ2-3; D call uncertain. The CDR3 loop spans 12 amino acids. V lost 4 bases, J lost 2 bases, and 7 bases lay in between. The V gene's germline CDR1 is SQVTM and CDR2 ANQGSEA. The CDR3 loop is CSVVLATDTQYF. CDR3 in DNA: TGCAGCGTTGTTCTGGCCACAGATACGCAGTATTTT.

This clone has a handful of counts. The chain links TRBV3-1 (or the pseudogene TRBV3-2) to TRBJ1-5; D is possibly TRBD1 (6 bases). Trimming pared 3 bases from V and 3 bases from J, leaving 12 bases between. Germline V lookup: CDR1 LGHDT, CDR2 YNNKEL (reference sequence). The CDR3 sequence is 15 residues long. The CDR3 region has the DNA TGTGCCAGCAGCCAGGCCTACAGGGCCAATCAGCCCCAGCATTTT. It codes for CASSQAYRANQPQHF.

The chain employs TRBV9 and TRBJ2-7; D might be TRBD1 (6 bases). Germline V gene sequence: CDR1 SGDLS, CDR2 YYNGEE. The V end was cut by 3 bases, the J end by 0 bases, with 10 bases between. This CDR3 spans 14 amino acids. Here the CDR3 reads CASSAQDSSYEQYF. DNA of the CDR3: TGTGCCAGCAGCGCGCAGGACAGCTCCTACGAGCAGTACTTC.

The gene calls are TRBV30 and TRBJ1-2; weak D call: TRBD1 (5 bases). CDR3 length: 14 residues. Germline V lookup: CDR1 GTSNPN, CDR2 SVGIG (reference sequence). V was clipped by 2 bases and J by 7 bases, with 17 bases between them. The CDR3 bases are TGTGCCTGGAGTCTTTCGGGAGGGGAGGTTGGCTACACCTTC. Protein: CAWSLSGGEVGYTF.

The chain has TRBV7-2 and TRBJ1-3; no clear D. V shed 5 bases and J shed 9 bases, with 17 bases lying between them. Germline V gives CDR1 SGHTA, CDR2 FQGNSA. The CDR3 has 14 amino acids. The CDR3 is CASSLSDGRGTIYF. CDR3 sequence (DNA): TGTGCCAGCAGCCTTTCGGACGGGCGGGGCACCATATATTTT. Complete variable domain (other parts from reference TRBV7-2 and TRBJ1-3): GAGVSQSPSNKVTEKGKDVELRCDPISGHTALYWYRQSLGQGLEFLIYFQGNSAPDKSGLPSDRFSAERTGGSVSTLTIQRTQQEDSAVYLCASSLSDGRGTIYFGEGSWLTVV.

J is TRBJ2-5 and V is TRBV7-9; possibly TRBD1 for D (5 bases). The CDR3 has 15 amino acids. The V gene's germline CDR1 is SEHNR and CDR2 FQNEAQ (reference sequence). Trimming left V 5 bases short and J 1 base short, with 14 bases between. For the CDR3, the DNA is TGTGCCAGCAGCCCTTACGACAGTTCCCAAGAGACCCAGTACTTC. Translation: CASSPYDSSQETQYF.

V gene TRBV6-5 combines with J gene TRBJ1-5, with TRBD1 identical over 10 bases. Germline values: CDR1 MNHEY, CDR2 SVGAGI. With 6 bases clipped from V and 7 bases from J, the junction kept 6 bases outside the gene matches. The CDR3 runs 14 residues. CDR3 DNA sequence: TGTGCCAGCAGCAGACAGGGGGCTGGACAGCCCCAGCATTTT. It codes for CASSRQGAGQPQHF.

This rearrangement joins TRBV28 to TRBJ2-7; 10 nucleotides agree with TRBD1. This CDR3 comprises 15 residues. From germline, CDR1 is MDHEN and CDR2 SYDVKM. V lost 5 bases, J lost 4 bases, and 8 bases stayed unmatched. The CDR3 nucleotides read TGTGCCAGCAGTCTCTACCGGGACAGGGGTTACGAGCAGTACTTC. Translation: CASSLYRDRGYEQYF. Filled out from reference TRBV28 and TRBJ2-7, the complete variable domain reads DVKVTQSSRYLVKRTGEKVFLECVQDMDHENMFWYRQDPGLGLRLIYFSYDVKMKEKGDIPEGYSVSREKKERFSLILESASTNQTSMYLCASSLYRDRGYEQYFGPGTRLTVT.

A few counts support this clone. The chain is built from TRBV13 and TRBJ1-4; 8 nucleotides align to TRBD1. V shed 1 base and J 6 bases; nucleotides not matched to a gene: 10. Looked up from germline, CDR1 is PRHDT and CDR2 is FYEKMQ (reference sequence). The CDR3 spans 17 residues. This chain's CDR3 is CASSLDRGARIDEKLFF. The DNA for the CDR3 is TGTGCCAGCAGCTTAGACAGGGGGGCGCGAATAGATGAAAAACTGTTTTTT. The full variable domain, with the rest looked up from reference TRBV13 and TRBJ1-4, is AAGVIQSPRHLIKEKRETATLKCYPIPRHDTVYWYQQGPGQDPQFLISFYEKMQSDKGSIPDRFSAQQFSDYHSELNMSSLELGDSALYFCASSLDRGARIDEKLFFGSGTQLSVL.

J is TRBJ2-1 and V is TRBV3-1 (or the pseudogene TRBV3-2), with unresolved D. Trimming left V 3 bases short and J 0 bases short, with 6 bases between. Germline CDR1 LGHDT, CDR2 YNNKEL (reference sequence). The CDR3 contains 14 residues. The CDR3 DNA sequence: TGTGCCAGCAGCCATCTGAGCTCCTACAATGAGCAGTTCTTC. It yields the protein CASSHLSSYNEQFF.

The chain recombines TRBV7-9 with TRBJ2-1; 7 bases map to TRBD2. V lost 5 bases to trimming and J lost 8 bases; unmatched junction nucleotides: 15. The length of the CDR3 is 16 residues. Germline V gene data show CDR1 as SEHNR and CDR2 as FQNEAQ (reference sequence). CDR3 sequence reads: CASSTRGEGRGYEQFF. The CDR3 DNA follows: TGTGCCAGCAGCACTCGGGGGGAGGGCCGTGGATATGAGCAGTTCTTC. Combining the CDR3 with reference TRBV7-9 and TRBJ2-1 gives the whole variable domain DTGVSQNPRHKITKRGQNVTFRCDPISEHNRLYWYRQTLGQGPEFLTYFQNEAQLEKSRLLSDRFSAERPKGSFSTLEIQRTEQGDSAMYLCASSTRGEGRGYEQFFGPGTRLTVL.

This chain links TRBV24-1 with TRBJ2-1; 9 bases line up with TRBD2. Germline CDR1 and CDR2: KGHDR and SFDVKD. This CDR3 comprises 17 residues. Trimming cost V 9 bases and J 0 bases; bases outside gene matches: 11. CDR3 bases: TGTGCCACCCTACTAGCGGGCTTGGGTTCCTCCTACAATGAGCAGTTCTTC. Translating it yields CATLLAGLGSSYNEQFF.

There are many counts of this clone. The chain couples TRBV5-1 to TRBJ2-3; D is unresolved. The V end was cut by 5 bases, the J end by 0 bases, with 7 bases between. This CDR3 has 13 residues. CDR1 is SGHRS, CDR2 YFSETQ, per germline. CDR3 loop: CASRVGSTDTQYF. The CDR3 DNA reads TGCGCCAGCAGGGTCGGGAGCACAGATACGCAGTATTTT.

The chain is built from TRBV7-3 and TRBJ2-2; possibly TRBD2 for D (5 bases). CDR1 is SGHTA and CDR2 is FQGTGA in the germline V gene. The CDR3 contains 14 residues. With 4 bases removed from V and 1 base from J, the gap between germline ends came to 7 bases. CDR3 nucleotide sequence: TGTGCCAGCAGCTCCAGCGGGAACACCGGGGAGCTGTTTTTT. Translated: CASSSSGNTGELFF.

V usage is TRBV12-3 or TRBV12-4 and J usage is TRBJ2-1; the D is unclear. The CDR3 extends over 13 amino acids. Trimming pared 6 bases from V and 4 bases from J, leaving 10 bases between. CDR3 residues: CASRAWLYNEQFF. The CDR3 bases are TGTGCCAGCAGGGCTTGGCTTTACAATGAGCAGTTCTTC.

The chain employs TRBV18 and TRBJ2-7; tentatively, D is TRBD1 (5 bases). In germline, CDR1 is KGHSH, CDR2 LQKENI. The CDR3 totals 15 residues. Trimming removed 0 bases from V and 5 bases from J, with 14 bases in between. CDR3 nucleotide sequence: TGTGCCAGCTCACCACCGAGTCCAGGGCTTGACGAGCAGTACTTC. This sequence encodes CASSPPSPGLDEQYF.

J is TRBJ2-7 and V is TRBV19, with 7 bases matching TRBD1. The CDR3 sequence is 14 residues long. The V gene end was trimmed by 2 bases and the J gene end by 5 bases; junction bases not matched to a gene: 6. Germline V gene data show CDR1 as LNHDA and CDR2 as SQIVND (reference sequence). In DNA, the CDR3 is TGTGCCAGTAGTATAAAACAGGGGAACAACGAGCAGTACTTC. Protein product: CASSIKQGNNEQYF.

The V gene is TRBV28, the J gene TRBJ2-7, with D possibly matching TRBD2 (6 bases). V was pared by 7 bases and J by 3 bases, with 10 bases between. Germline lookup yields CDR1 MDHEN and CDR2 SYDVKM. This CDR3 spans 12 amino acids. The CDR3 region is CASTLSGYEQYF. As DNA, the CDR3 is TGTGCCAGCACGCTTAGCGGCTACGAGCAGTACTTC.

This clone was counted only a few times. The V call is TRBV5-4, the J call TRBJ2-3, with 10 bases that match TRBD1. CDR1 is SGHNT, CDR2 YYREEE, per germline (reference sequence). CDR3 length: 15 residues. Germline trimming cut 6 bases from V and 3 bases from J; bases unmatched to any gene: 7. Here the CDR3 reads CASTRDRGRTDTQYF. CDR3 nucleotides: TGTGCCAGCACCCGGGACAGGGGACGGACAGATACGCAGTATTTT.

The CDR3 DNA sequence: TGTGCCAGTAGTCCAAAGGGGGACATTCAGTACTTC. Translation: CASSPKGDIQYF. The V call is TRBV19, the J call TRBJ2-4; perhaps TRBD1 as D (6 bases). Germline values: CDR1 LNHDA, CDR2 SQIVND (reference sequence). Trimming shortened V by 5 bases and J by 8 bases, and 10 bases separated the two germline ends. CDR3 length: 12 residues.